This T cell receptor beta chain comes out of a study of OX40 agonist ivuxolimab in advanced cancers. Study as a whole: The study enrolled dose-escalation patients with hepatocellular carcinoma, melanoma, renal cell or head and neck cancer.

Notes on the study in general: There were, on average, more expanded clones in CD8+ T cells than in CD4+.

TCRdb's table, derived via immunoSEQ multiplex PCR, lists solely in-frame clones and lacks some. This sample has some 71,000 clones, with 91% found just once. Comment on this clone: What it recognizes is unknown.

Trimming removed 9 bases at V and 0 bases at J, with 9 bases between. Germline values: CDR1 MNHEY, CDR2 SMNVEV (reference sequence). The CDR3 consists of 13 residues. This sequence was found in an adult with an advanced solid tumor such as melanoma, head and neck, liver or kidney cancer. Sequenced material: CD4+ or CD8+ T cells sorted from blood, taken in a trial of the OX40 agonist ivuxolimab. The J gene is TRBJ1-5, the V gene TRBV27, with D hard to call. The CDR3: CARRWVSNQPQHF. CDR3 DNA sequence: TGTGCCAGGAGGTGGGTTAGCAATCAGCCCCAGCATTTT.